This is a list of T cell receptor beta chains from one sample in a study of T cells in Graves' hyperthyroidism and ophthalmopathy. Using its own MiXCR run on the multiplex PCR reads, TCRdb lists one record per CDR3 protein. The sample includes hundreds of thousands of distinct CDR3 sequences, 13% to 15% of them seen just once. Sequencing input: blood. Every receptor here comes from a woman between 18 and 29 years old with Graves' hyperthyroidism. CDR3s include the opening cysteine and the closing phenylalanine or tryptophan. Each record gives: D gene, V gene, J gene, clone size, CDR3 protein, CDR3 DNA. D genes are given only for firm matches. Clone size is not always given. Where it is, it says once, few, many or a class for expanded clones.

>TRBD1|TRBV20-1|TRBJ1-6|NA
CSIQGGNSPLHF
TGCAGTATACAGGGGGGGAATTCACCCCTCCACTTT
>TRBD1|TRBV28|TRBJ1-5|many
CASSLYTGVNQPQHF
TGTGCCAGCAGTTTATATACAGGGGTAAACCAGCCCCAGCATTTT
>NA|TRBV7-2|TRBJ2-3|many
CASSLSRVLDTQYF
TGTGCCAGCAGCTTATCCCGCGTCCTAGATACGCAGTATTTT
>TRBD2|TRBV29-1|TRBJ2-1|NA
CSVGGRAGHEQFF
TGCAGCGTTGGCGGGAGGGCCGGGCATGAGCAGTTCTTC
>TRBD1|TRBV29-1|TRBJ2-2|NA
CSGRGQANTGELFF
TGCAGCGGACGAGGACAGGCGAACACCGGGGAGCTGTTTTTT
>NA|TRBV20-1|TRBJ2-5|NA
CSASSPNVKETQYF
TGCAGTGCTAGTAGCCCCAACGTTAAAGAGACCCAGTACTTC
>NA|TRBV27|TRBJ2-3|many
CASSVDLTDTQYF
TGTGCCAGCAGTGTGGACCTCACAGATACGCAGTATTTT
>NA|TRBV4-3|TRBJ1-1|few
CASSQDGARWTEAFF
TGCGCCAGCAGCCAAGACGGGGCGCGGTGGACTGAAGCTTTCTTT
>TRBD1|TRBV20-1|TRBJ2-7|many
CSASHRDRGYEQYF
TGCAGTGCTAGCCACCGGGACAGGGGATACGAGCAGTACTTC
>NA|TRBV20-1|TRBJ1-5|few
CSAVPTGRRPQHF
TGCAGTGCAGTCCCTACAGGGAGGCGGCCCCAGCATTTT
>TRBD1|TRBV4-1|TRBJ2-7|few
CASSQNRGLSYEQYF
TGCGCCAGCAGCCAAAACAGGGGTCTGTCCTACGAGCAGTACTTC
>NA|TRBV7-2|TRBJ1-2|few
CASSPSPVGWESPVYGYTF
TGTGCCAGCAGCCCATCCCCGGTCGGGTGGGAATCACCTGTCTATGGCTACACCTTC
>NA|TRBV7-9|TRBJ2-3|many
CASSPGVVEAGDTQYF
TGTGCCAGCAGCCCAGGCGTTGTGGAGGCCGGGGATACGCAGTATTTT
>NA|TRBV7-3|TRBJ1-1|many
CASSLYPGSQAKNTEAFF
TGTGCCAGCAGCTTATATCCAGGGTCACAGGCCAAGAACACTGAAGCTTTCTTT
>NA|TRBV20-1|TRBJ2-5|NA
CSAYPGGASTDF
TGCAGTGCCTATCCGGGCGGGGCTTCCACGGACTTC
>TRBD2|TRBV9|TRBJ2-1|few
CASSGRTSGTSYNEQFF
TGTGCCAGCAGTGGACGGACTAGCGGGACCTCCTACAATGAGCAGTTCTTC
>NA|TRBV9|TRBJ1-1|many
CASSPRGWTEAFF
TGTGCCAGCAGCCCACGAGGTTGGACTGAAGCTTTCTTT
>NA|TRBV30|TRBJ2-1|many
CAWSALYEQFF
TGTGCCTGGAGTGCCCTCTATGAGCAGTTCTTC
>TRBD2|TRBV7-2|TRBJ2-1|many
CASSPIGTSVYNEQFF
TGTGCCAGCAGCCCAATTGGGACTAGCGTCTACAATGAGCAGTTCTTC
>TRBD1|TRBV27|TRBJ2-7|NA
CASSTGGQGFSYEQYF
TGTGCCAGCAGTACGGGAGGACAGGGGTTCTCCTACGAGCAGTACTTC
>TRBD1|TRBV28|TRBJ2-2|many
CASSLRQGYYTGELFF
TGTGCCAGCAGTCTCCGACAGGGCTACTACACCGGGGAGCTGTTTTTT
>NA|TRBV6-6|TRBJ1-1|few
CASSYRDTMNTEAFF
TGTGCCAGCAGTTACCGGGACACCATGAACACTGAAGCTTTCTTT
>NA|TRBV10-3|TRBJ2-3|NA
CAIRPSTDTQYF
TGTGCCATCAGGCCGTCCACAGATACGCAGTATTTT
>NA|TRBV7-2|TRBJ2-1|many
CASSLGPILYNEQFF
TGTGCCAGCAGCTTAGGCCCAATCCTATACAATGAGCAGTTCTTC
>NA|TRBV7-9|TRBJ2-7|many
CASSQKGGTTSYEQYF
TGTGCCAGCAGCCAAAAAGGCGGGACAACTTCCTACGAGCAGTACTTC
>TRBD2|TRBV5-1|TRBJ2-7|few
CASALAGGNIEEQYF
TGCGCCAGCGCACTAGCGGGAGGAAATATAGAGGAGCAGTACTTC
>NA|TRBV12-3/TRBV12-4|TRBJ2-3|many
CASTGLTDTQYF
TGTGCCAGCACAGGGCTGACAGATACGCAGTATTTT
>NA|TRBV7-9|TRBJ2-7|NA
CASSPSRSGEQYF
TGTGCCAGCAGCCCTTCCCGGTCGGGCGAGCAGTACTTC
>NA|TRBV10-3|TRBJ2-7|few
CAISESRYEQYF
TGTGCCATCAGTGAGTCCCGTTACGAGCAGTACTTC
>NA|TRBV7-9|TRBJ1-1|many
CASSSRQEGAFF
TGTGCCAGCAGCTCCCGACAGGAGGGAGCTTTCTTT
>NA|TRBV7-9|TRBJ1-1|few
CASSLGGTYEAFF
TGTGCCAGCAGCTTAGGGGGTACTTATGAAGCTTTCTTT
>NA|TRBV13|TRBJ1-5|many
CASTFRGRQNDQPQHF
TGTGCCAGCACCTTCAGGGGCAGACAAAATGATCAGCCCCAGCATTTT
>TRBD2|TRBV20-1|TRBJ2-7|few
CSARDSSGRREQYF
TGCAGTGCTAGAGATTCTAGCGGGAGACGCGAGCAGTACTTC
>NA|TRBV28|TRBJ1-5|many
CASSPHGEAQPQHF
TGTGCCAGCAGTCCCCATGGGGAAGCCCAGCCCCAGCATTTT
>NA|TRBV5-1|TRBJ2-7|many
CASSLGAGVDSEQYF
TGCGCCAGCAGCTTGGGGGCTGGGGTGGACTCCGAGCAGTACTTC
>TRBD2|TRBV30|TRBJ2-7|few
CAWSVAGDYSQYF
TGTGCCTGGAGTGTAGCGGGAGATTATTCGCAGTACTTC
>NA|TRBV19|TRBJ2-1|NA
CASQGFYNEQFF
TGTGCCAGTCAGGGTTTCTACAATGAGCAGTTCTTC
>NA|TRBV12-3/TRBV12-4|TRBJ2-3|NA
CASSRVLDTQYF
TGTGCCAGCAGTCGTGTCCTGGATACGCAGTATTTT
>TRBD1|TRBV13|TRBJ2-7|many
CASRILGTVPYEQYF
TGTGCCAGCCGTATACTAGGGACAGTTCCCTACGAGCAGTACTTC
>TRBD1|TRBV24-1|TRBJ1-5|many
CATSEAGQGIDQPQHF
TGTGCCACCAGTGAGGCGGGACAGGGGATTGATCAGCCCCAGCATTTT
>NA|TRBV6-2/TRBV6-3|TRBJ2-4|NA
CASVGTPENIQYF
TGTGCCAGCGTGGGGACGCCCGAAAACATTCAGTACTTC